The 7 T cell receptor beta chains below were found in one sample sequenced in a study of T cells in Graves' hyperthyroidism and ophthalmopathy. The CDR3 regions of TCR beta were amplified from RNA transcripts. TCR CDR3 regions were first amplified by RT-PCR with HTBI primers. TCRdb passed the multiplex PCR reads through MiXCR, listing each CDR3 protein once. The data show approximately 600,000 distinct CDR3 sequences, with over 12% seen just once and roughly 7% held by the top ten. Sequenced material: blood. The receptors come from a woman aged 18 to 35 with Graves' ophthalmopathy.

Only a few counts were recorded for this clonotype. This chain connects TRBV25-1 to TRBJ2-3; 11 bases align to TRBD2. Germline V CDR1 and CDR2: MGHDK, SYGVNS. Germline trimming cut 2 bases from V and 5 bases from J; bases unmatched to any gene: 18. The CDR3 is made up of 20 amino acids. CDR3 DNA: TGTGCCAGCAGTGAAATTGCCCCTGGGGGACTAGCGGAGGGGATAGATACGCAGTATTTT. This codes for CASSEIAPGGLAEGIDTQYF.

With respect to this clonotype: At one end the junction does not follow the germline gene, possibly because of a read error. The chain uses TRBV5-4 and TRBJ2-2; TRBD2 might be the D (6 bases). This CDR3 region has 15 residues. Looked up from germline, CDR1 is SGHNT and CDR2 is YYREEE (reference sequence). This CDR3 reads CAGSLPGLNTGELFF. The DNA of the CDR3 is TGTGCCGGCAGCTTACCGGGACTGAACACCGGGGAGCTGTTTTTT.

The CDR3 DNA reads TGCAGTGCTGAAGGACTAGCGCAGAACACAGATACGCAGTATTTT. This codes for CSAEGLAQNTDTQYF. V and J are TRBV20-1 and TRBJ2-3, with 9 nucleotides matching TRBD2. The ends lost 5 bases at V and 2 bases at J; junction bases unmatched: 8. Germline CDR1 is DFQATT and CDR2 is SNEGSKA (reference sequence). This CDR3 region has 15 residues.

This clonotype was seen at least ten times. CDR3 loop: CASRPSARGAYNEQFF. The DNA of the CDR3 is TGTGCCAGCAGGCCTAGCGCCAGGGGGGCCTACAATGAGCAGTTCTTC. The chain combines TRBV12-3 or TRBV12-4 with TRBJ2-1, with D possibly TRBD1 on 7 matching bases. V lost 6 bases, J lost 2 bases, and 17 bases lay in between. The CDR3 spans 16 residues.

The genes are TRBV19 and TRBJ1-1, with 9 bases aligning to TRBD1. The CDR3 length is 17 residues. Germline V CDR1 and CDR2: LNHDA, SQIVND (reference sequence). V lost 7 bases to trimming and J lost 11 bases; unmatched junction nucleotides: 23. CDR3 coding DNA: TGTGCCAGTACATCCTCTTTAACAGGGGGCGGAAGGAAGGCGGCTTTCTTT. Translated: CASTSSLTGGGRKAAFF. Supplemented by reference TRBV19 and TRBJ1-1, the full variable domain reads DGGITQSPKYLFRKEGQNVTLSCEQNLNHDAMYWYRQDPGQGLRLIYYSQIVNDFQKGDIAEGYSVSREKKESFPLTVTSAQKNPTAFYLCASTSSLTGGGRKAAFFGQGTRLTVV.

This clonotype was seen at least ten times. The chain links TRBV2 to TRBJ2-3; TRBD2 agrees at 9 bases. From germline, CDR1 is SNHLY and CDR2 FYNNEI. The CDR3 contains 16 residues. Trimming cost V 7 bases and J 6 bases; bases outside gene matches: 14. The CDR3 coding sequence is TGTGCCAGCAATCGGCGCGCGGGAGGGCCGGCGGATACGCAGTATTTT. This codes for CASNRRAGGPADTQYF.

This clonotype was counted a few times. The rearrangement joins TRBV6-1 to TRBJ1-3; maybe TRBD1 (6 bases). The germline CDR1 and CDR2 sequences are MNHNS and SASEGT. Trimming took off 6 bases at V and 7 bases at J, with 25 bases between the two ends. This CDR3 comprises 17 residues. The CDR3 reads CASSAPPGTRGYNTIYF. CDR3 DNA: TGTGCCAGCAGCGCCCCCCCCGGGACAAGGGGATACAACACCATATATTTT.